This section outlines one T cell receptor beta chain sequence together with its context. The data derive from a study of blood T cell repertoires in COVID-19. The wider study: Acute-phase and convalescent COVID-19 samples originated in the United States, Italy and Spain. Sample material is recorded as cDNA or gDNA derived from T cells, B-cell-depleted T cells, or PBMCs.

Per the original data handling: Estimated nucleated cell counts came from reference gene primer amplification. Here immunoSEQ multiplex PCR was the method, and the copy in TCRdb shows in-frame clones only, minus some. For V, J and clone size, that table is used; D and trimming come from the DNA. The sample includes about 150,000 clones, around 87% of them seen just once. CDR3 length: 15 amino acids. V gave up 6 bases and J gave up 6 bases, with 17 bases separating them. Germline V gene data show CDR1 as MDHEN and CDR2 as SYDVKM. J is TRBJ1-4 and V is TRBV28; perhaps TRBD1 as D (6 bases). The sequencing input was peripheral blood. This TCR was recovered from a man aged 80 or over with acute or convalescent COVID-19. CDR3 loop: CASRQGHNADEKLFF. DNA of the CDR3: TGTGCCAGCAGGCAGGGGCATAACGCGGATGAAAAACTGTTTTTT.